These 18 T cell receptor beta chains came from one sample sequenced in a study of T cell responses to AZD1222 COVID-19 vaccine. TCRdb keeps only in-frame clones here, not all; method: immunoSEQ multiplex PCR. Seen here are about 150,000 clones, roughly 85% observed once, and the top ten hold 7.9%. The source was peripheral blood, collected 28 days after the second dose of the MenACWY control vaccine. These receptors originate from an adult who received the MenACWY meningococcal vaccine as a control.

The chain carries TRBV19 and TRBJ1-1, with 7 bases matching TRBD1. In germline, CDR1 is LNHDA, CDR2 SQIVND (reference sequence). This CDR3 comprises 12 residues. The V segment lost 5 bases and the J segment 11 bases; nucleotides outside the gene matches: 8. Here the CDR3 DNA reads TGTGCCAGTAGTCCCGTGACAGGGTATGCTTTCTTT. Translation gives CASSPVTGYAFF. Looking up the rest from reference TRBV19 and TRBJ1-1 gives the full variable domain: DGGITQSPKYLFRKEGQNVTLSCEQNLNHDAMYWYRQDPGQGLRLIYYSQIVNDFQKGDIAEGYSVSREKKESFPLTVTSAQKNPTAFYLCASSPVTGYAFFGQGTRLTVV.

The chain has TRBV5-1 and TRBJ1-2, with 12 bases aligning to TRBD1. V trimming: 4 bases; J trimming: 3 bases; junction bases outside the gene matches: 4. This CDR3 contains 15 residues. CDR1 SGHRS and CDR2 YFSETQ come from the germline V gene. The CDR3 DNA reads TGCGCCAGCAGCCAGGGACAGGGGGCGGACTATGGCTACACCTTC. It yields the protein CASSQGQGADYGYTF.

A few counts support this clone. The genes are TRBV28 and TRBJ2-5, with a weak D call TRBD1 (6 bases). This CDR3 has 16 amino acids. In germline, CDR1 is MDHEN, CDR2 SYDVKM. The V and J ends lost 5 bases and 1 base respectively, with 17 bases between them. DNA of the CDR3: TGTGCCAGCAGTGACTCGACCGGGACAACCCAAGAGACCCAGTACTTC. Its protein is CASSDSTGTTQETQYF.

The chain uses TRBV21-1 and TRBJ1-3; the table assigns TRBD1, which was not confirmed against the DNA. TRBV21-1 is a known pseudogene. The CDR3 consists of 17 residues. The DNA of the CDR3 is TGTGCCAGCAGCAAAGATCTACAGGGGATTTCTGGAAACACCATATATTTT. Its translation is CASSKDLQGISGNTIYF.

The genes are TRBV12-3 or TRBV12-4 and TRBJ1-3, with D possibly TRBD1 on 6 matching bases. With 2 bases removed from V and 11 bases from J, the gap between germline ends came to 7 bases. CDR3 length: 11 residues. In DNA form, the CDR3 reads TGTGCCAGCAGTTTAAGGGGGGCCATATATTTT. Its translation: CASSLRGAIYF.

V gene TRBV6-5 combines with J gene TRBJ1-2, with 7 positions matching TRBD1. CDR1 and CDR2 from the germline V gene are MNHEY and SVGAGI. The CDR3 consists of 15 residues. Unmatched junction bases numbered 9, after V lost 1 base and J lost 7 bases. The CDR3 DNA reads TGTGCCAGCAGTTACTGGAGAACAGGGGAGTCTGGCTACACCTTC. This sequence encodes CASSYWRTGESGYTF.

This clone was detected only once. The CDR3 coding sequence is TGCGCCAGCAGCCCCACGAAGGGGACAGCAGAGGAAGCTTTCTTT. Translation gives CASSPTKGTAEEAFF. This chain links TRBV5-1 with TRBJ1-1; TRBD1 agrees at 7 bases. After removal of 4 bases from V and 8 bases from J, the junction contained 14 bases not matched to a gene. The CDR3 has 15 residues. The germline CDR1 and CDR2 sequences are SGHRS and YFSETQ.

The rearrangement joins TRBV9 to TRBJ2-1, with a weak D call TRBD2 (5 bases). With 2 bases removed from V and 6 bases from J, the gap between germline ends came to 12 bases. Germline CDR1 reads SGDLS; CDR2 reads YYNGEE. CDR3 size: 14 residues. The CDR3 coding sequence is TGTGCCAGCAGCGTCGGGGTCGGCGGCAATGAGCAGTTCTTC. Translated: CASSVGVGGNEQFF. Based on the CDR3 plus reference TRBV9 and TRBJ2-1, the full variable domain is DSGVTQTPKHLITATGQRVTLRCSPRSGDLSVYWYQQSLDQGLQFLIQYYNGEERAKGNILERFSAQQFPDLHSELNLSSLELGDSALYFCASSVGVGGNEQFFGPGTRLTVL.

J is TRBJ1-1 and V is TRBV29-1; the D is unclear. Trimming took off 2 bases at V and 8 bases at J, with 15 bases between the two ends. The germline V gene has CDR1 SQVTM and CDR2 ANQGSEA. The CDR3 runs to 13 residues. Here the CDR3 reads CSVELVNRAEAFF. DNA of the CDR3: TGCAGCGTTGAACTAGTAAATCGGGCAGAAGCTTTCTTT.

The CDR3 bases are TGTGCCAGCTCCCAAGAAGGGCGGCCCCTCTACGAGCAGTACGTC. Translating gives CASSQEGRPLYEQYV. The rearrangement links TRBV18 to TRBJ2-7; D is undetermined. CDR1 KGHSH and CDR2 LQKENI come from the germline V gene. The V and J ends lost 6 bases and 3 bases respectively, with 18 bases between them. CDR3 length: 15 residues.

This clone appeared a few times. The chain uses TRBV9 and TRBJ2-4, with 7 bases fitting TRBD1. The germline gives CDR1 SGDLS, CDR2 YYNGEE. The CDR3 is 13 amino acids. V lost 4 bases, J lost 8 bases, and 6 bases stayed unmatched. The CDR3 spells CASSPGTVDIQYF. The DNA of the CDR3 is TGTGCCAGCAGCCCCGGGACAGTAGACATTCAGTACTTC.

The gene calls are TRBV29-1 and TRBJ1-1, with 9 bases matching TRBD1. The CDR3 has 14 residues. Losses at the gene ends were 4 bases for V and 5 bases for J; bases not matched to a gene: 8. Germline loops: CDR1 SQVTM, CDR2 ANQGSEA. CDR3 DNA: TGCAGCGTTGCAAGACAGGGGGAGTGGACTGAAGCTTTCTTT. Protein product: CSVARQGEWTEAFF.

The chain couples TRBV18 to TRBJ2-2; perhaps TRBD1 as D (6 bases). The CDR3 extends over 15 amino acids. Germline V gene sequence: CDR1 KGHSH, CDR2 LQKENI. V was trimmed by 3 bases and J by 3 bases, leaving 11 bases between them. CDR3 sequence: CASSPGAGDTGELFF. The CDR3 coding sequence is TGTGCCAGCTCACCTGGGGCAGGGGACACCGGGGAGCTGTTTTTT.

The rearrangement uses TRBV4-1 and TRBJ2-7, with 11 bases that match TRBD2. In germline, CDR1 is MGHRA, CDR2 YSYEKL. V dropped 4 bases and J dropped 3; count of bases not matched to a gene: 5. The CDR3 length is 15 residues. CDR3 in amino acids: CASSLHGTSGYEQYF. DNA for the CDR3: TGCGCCAGCAGCCTCCACGGGACTAGCGGCTACGAGCAGTACTTC.

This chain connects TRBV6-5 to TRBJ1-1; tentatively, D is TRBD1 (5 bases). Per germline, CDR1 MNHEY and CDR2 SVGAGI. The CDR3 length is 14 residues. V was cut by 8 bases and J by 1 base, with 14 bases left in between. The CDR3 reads CASARQGGNTEAFF. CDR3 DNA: TGTGCCAGCGCAAGGCAGGGAGGGAACACTGAAGCTTTCTTT.

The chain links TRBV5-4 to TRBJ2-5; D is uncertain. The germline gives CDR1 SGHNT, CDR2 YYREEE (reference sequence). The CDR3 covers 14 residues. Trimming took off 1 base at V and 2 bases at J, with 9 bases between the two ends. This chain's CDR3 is CASSLRGGQETQYF. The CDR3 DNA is TGTGCCAGCAGCTTGAGAGGCGGACAAGAGACCCAGTACTTC.

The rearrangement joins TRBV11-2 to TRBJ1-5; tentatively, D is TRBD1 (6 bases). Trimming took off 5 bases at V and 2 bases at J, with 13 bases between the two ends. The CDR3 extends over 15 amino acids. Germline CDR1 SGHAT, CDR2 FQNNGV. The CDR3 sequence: CASSPAPGGNQPQHF. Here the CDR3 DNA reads TGTGCCAGCAGCCCTGCCCCAGGGGGCAATCAGCCCCAGCATTTT.

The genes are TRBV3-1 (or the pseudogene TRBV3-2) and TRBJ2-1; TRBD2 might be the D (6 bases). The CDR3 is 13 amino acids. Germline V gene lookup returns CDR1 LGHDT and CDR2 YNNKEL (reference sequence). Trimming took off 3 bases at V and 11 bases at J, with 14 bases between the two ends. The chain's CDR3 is CASSQYLEGKQFF. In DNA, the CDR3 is TGTGCCAGCAGCCAGTACCTGGAGGGCAAGCAGTTCTTC.